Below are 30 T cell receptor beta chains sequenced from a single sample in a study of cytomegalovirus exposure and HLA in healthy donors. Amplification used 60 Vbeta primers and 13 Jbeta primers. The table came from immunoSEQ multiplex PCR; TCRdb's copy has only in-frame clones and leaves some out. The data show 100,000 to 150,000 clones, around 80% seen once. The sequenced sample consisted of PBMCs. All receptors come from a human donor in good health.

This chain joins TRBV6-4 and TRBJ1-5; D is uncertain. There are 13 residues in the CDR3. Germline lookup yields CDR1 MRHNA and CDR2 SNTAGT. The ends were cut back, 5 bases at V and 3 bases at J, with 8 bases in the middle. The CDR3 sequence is CASSLRDNQPQHF. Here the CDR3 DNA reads TGTGCCAGCAGTCTCCGGGACAATCAGCCCCAGCATTTT.

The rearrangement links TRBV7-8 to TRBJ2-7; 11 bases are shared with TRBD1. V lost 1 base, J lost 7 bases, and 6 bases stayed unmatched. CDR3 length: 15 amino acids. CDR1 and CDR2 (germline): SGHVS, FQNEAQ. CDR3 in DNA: TGTGCCAGCAGCTTAGGCTTGGACAGGGGGCGAGAGCAGTACTTC. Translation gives CASSLGLDRGREQYF.

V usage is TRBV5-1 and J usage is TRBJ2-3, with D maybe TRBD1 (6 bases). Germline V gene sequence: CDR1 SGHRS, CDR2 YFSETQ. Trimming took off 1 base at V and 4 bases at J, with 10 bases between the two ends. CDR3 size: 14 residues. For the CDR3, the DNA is TGCGCCAGCAGCTTGACAGGGTTGGCAGATACGCAGTATTTT. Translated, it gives CASSLTGLADTQYF.

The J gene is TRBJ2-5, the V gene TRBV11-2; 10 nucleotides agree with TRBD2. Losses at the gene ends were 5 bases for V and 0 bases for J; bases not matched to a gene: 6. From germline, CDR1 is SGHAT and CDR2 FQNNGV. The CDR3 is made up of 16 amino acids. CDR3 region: CASSQGLAVYQETQYF. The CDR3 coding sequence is TGTGCCAGCAGCCAAGGACTAGCGGTTTACCAAGAGACCCAGTACTTC.

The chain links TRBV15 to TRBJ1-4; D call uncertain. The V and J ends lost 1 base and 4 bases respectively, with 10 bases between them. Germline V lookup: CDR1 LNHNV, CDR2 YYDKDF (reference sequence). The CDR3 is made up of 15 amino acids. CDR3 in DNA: TGTGCCACCAGCAGAGTCGAACAGTTTAATGAAAAACTGTTTTTT. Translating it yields CATSRVEQFNEKLFF. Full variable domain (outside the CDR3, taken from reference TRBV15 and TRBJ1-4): DAMVIQNPRYQVTQFGKPVTLSCSQTLNHNVMYWYQQKSSQAPKLLFHYYDKDFNNEADTPDNFQSRRPNTSFCFLDIRSPGLGDTAMYLCATSRVEQFNEKLFFGSGTQLSVL.

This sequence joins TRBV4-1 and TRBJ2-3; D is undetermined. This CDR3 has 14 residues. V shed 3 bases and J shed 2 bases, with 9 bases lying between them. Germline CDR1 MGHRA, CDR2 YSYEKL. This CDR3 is CASSHYSYTDTQYF. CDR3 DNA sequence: TGCGCCAGCAGCCATTATAGCTACACAGATACGCAGTATTTT.

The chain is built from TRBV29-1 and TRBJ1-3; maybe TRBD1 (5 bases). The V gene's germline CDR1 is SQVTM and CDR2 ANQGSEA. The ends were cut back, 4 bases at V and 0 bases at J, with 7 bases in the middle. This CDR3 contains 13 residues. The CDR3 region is CSVGQSSGNTIYF. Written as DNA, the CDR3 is TGCAGCGTTGGACAGAGCTCTGGAAACACCATATATTTT.

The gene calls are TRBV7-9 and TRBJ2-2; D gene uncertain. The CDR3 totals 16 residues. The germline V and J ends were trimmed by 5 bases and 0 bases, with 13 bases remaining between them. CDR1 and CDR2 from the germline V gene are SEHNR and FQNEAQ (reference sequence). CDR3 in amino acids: CASSVLWSPNTGELFF. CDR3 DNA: TGTGCCAGCAGCGTCCTGTGGAGCCCGAACACCGGGGAGCTGTTTTTT.

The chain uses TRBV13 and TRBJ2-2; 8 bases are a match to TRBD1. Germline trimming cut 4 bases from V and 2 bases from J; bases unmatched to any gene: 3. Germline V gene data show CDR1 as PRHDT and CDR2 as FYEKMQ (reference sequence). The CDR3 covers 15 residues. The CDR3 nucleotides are TGTGCCAGCAGCTACACAGGGGGAAACACCGGGGAGCTGTTTTTT. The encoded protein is CASSYTGGNTGELFF.

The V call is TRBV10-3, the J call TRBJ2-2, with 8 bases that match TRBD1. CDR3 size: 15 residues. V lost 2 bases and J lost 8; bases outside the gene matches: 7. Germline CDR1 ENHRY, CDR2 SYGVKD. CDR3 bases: TGTGCCATCAGTGAGCGTGTGACAGGGGTTGGGGAGCTGTTTTTT. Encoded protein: CAISERVTGVGELFF.

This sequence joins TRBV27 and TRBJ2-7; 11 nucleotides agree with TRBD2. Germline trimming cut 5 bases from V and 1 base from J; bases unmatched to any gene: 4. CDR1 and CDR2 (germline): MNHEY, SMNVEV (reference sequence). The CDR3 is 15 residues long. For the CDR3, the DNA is TGTGCCAGCAGTATTAGCGGGGGGGGTTCCTACGAGCAGTACTTC. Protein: CASSISGGGSYEQYF.

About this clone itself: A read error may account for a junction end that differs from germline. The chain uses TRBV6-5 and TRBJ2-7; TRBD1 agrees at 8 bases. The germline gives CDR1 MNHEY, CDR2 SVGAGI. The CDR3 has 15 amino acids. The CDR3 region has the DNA TGTGCCAGCAGTTCTCTCGGGACAGGATCCTCCGAGCAGTACTTC. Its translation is CASSSLGTGSSEQYF.

The chain's CDR3 is CASSYLPPISRNEQYF. The DNA of the CDR3 is TGTGCCAGCAGTTATTTACCGCCTATCTCGAGGAACGAGCAGTACTTC. The genes are TRBV6-5 and TRBJ2-7; no firm D call. V was clipped by 3 bases and J by 5 bases, with 20 bases between them. The length of the CDR3 is 16 residues. Germline V gives CDR1 MNHEY, CDR2 SVGAGI.

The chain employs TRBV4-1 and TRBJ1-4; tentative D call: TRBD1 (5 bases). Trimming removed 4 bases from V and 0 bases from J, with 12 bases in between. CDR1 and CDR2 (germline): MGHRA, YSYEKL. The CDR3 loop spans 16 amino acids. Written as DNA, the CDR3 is TGCGCCAGCAGCCGTTATACAGGTGCAACTAATGAAAAACTGTTTTTT. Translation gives CASSRYTGATNEKLFF.

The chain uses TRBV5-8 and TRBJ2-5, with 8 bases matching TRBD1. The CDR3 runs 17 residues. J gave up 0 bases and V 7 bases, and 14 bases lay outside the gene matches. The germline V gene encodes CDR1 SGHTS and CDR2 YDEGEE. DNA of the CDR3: TGTGCCAGCTCACGAACAGGGGGATTTCCGAACCAAGAGACCCAGTACTTC. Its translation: CASSRTGGFPNQETQYF.

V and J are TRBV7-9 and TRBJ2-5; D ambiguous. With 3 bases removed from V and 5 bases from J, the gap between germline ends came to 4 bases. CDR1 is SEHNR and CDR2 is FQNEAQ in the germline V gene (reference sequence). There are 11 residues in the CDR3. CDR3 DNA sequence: TGTGCCAGCAGCTTTGCGGAGACCCAGTACTTC. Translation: CASSFAETQYF.

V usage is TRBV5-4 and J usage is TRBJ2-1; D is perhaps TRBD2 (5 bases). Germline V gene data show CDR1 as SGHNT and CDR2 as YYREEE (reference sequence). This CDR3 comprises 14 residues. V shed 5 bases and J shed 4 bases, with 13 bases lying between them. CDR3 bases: TGTGCCAGCAGTCTTAACGGGGAGTACAATGAGCAGTTCTTC. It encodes CASSLNGEYNEQFF.

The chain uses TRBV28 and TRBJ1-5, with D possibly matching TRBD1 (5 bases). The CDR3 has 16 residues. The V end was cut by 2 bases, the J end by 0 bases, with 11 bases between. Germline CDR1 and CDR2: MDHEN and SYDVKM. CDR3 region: CASSLVTDLSNQPQHF. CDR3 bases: TGTGCCAGCAGTTTAGTGACAGACCTTAGCAATCAGCCCCAGCATTTT. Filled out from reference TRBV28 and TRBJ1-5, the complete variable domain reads DVKVTQSSRYLVKRTGEKVFLECVQDMDHENMFWYRQDPGLGLRLIYFSYDVKMKEKGDIPEGYSVSREKKERFSLILESASTNQTSMYLCASSLVTDLSNQPQHFGDGTRLSIL.

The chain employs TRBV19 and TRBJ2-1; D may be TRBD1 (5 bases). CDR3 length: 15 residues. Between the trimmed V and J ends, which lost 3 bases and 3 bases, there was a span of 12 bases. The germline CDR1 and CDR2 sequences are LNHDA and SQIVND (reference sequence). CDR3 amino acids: CASSMAGQGYNEQFF. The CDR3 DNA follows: TGTGCCAGTAGTATGGCAGGGCAGGGCTACAATGAGCAGTTCTTC.

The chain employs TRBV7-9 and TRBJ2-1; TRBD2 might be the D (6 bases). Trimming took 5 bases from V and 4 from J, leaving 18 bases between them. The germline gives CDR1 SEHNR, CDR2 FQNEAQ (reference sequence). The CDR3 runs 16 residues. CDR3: CASSQNGGSRYNEQFF. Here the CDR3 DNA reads TGTGCCAGCAGCCAGAACGGGGGTTCTCGTTACAATGAGCAGTTCTTC.

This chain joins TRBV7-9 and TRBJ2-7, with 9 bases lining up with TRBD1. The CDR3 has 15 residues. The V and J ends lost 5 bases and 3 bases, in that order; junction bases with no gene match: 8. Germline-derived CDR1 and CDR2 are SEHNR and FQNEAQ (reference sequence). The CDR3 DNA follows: TGTGCCAGCAGCGCCTCCGGGACAGGGTTCTACGAGCAGTACTTC. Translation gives CASSASGTGFYEQYF.

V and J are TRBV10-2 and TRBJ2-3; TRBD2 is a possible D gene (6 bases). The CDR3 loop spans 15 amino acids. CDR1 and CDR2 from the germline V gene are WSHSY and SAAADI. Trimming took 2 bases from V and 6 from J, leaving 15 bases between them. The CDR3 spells CASSEVGGRGDTQYF. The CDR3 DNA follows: TGCGCCAGCAGTGAGGTGGGTGGGCGGGGTGATACGCAGTATTTT.

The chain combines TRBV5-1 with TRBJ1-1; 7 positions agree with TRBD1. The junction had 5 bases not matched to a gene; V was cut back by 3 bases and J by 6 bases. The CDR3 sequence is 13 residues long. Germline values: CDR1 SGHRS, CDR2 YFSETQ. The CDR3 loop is CASSSTGQSEAFF. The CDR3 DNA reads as TGCGCCAGCAGCTCGACGGGACAGTCTGAAGCTTTCTTT.

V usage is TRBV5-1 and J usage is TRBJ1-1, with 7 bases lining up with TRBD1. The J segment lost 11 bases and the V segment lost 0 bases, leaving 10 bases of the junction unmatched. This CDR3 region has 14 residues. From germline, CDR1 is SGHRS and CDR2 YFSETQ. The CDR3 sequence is CASSLDQSGTVAFF. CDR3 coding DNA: TGCGCCAGCAGCTTGGACCAATCCGGGACAGTTGCTTTCTTT.

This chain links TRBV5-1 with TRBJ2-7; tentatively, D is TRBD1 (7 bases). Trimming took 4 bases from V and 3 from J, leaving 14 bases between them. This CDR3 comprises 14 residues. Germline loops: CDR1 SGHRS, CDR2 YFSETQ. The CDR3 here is CASSVSGGSYEQYF. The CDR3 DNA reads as TGCGCCAGCAGCGTGTCAGGGGGGAGCTACGAGCAGTACTTC.

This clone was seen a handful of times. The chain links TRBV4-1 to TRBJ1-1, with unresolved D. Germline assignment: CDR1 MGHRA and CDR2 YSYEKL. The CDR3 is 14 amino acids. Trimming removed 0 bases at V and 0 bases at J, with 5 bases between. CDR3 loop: CASSQDVLNTEAFF. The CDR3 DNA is TGCGCCAGCAGCCAAGACGTATTGAACACTGAAGCTTTCTTT.

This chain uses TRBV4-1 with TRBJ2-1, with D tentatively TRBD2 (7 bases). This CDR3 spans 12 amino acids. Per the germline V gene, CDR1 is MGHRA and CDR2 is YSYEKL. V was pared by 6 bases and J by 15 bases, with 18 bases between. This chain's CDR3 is CASRRWGGGMFF. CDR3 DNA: TGCGCCAGCAGGCGCTGGGGAGGGGGGATGTTCTTC.

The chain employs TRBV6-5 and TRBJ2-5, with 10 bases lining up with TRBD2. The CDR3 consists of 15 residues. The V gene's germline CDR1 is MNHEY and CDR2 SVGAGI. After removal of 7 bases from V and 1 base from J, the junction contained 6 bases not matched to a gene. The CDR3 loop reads CASNSLAGVQETQYF. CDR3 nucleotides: TGTGCCAGCAATAGCCTAGCGGGGGTCCAAGAGACCCAGTACTTC.

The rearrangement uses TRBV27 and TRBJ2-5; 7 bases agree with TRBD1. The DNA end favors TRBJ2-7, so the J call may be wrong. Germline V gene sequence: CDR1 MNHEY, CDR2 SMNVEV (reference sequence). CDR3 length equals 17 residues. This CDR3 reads CASSSRTGDRIRREQYF. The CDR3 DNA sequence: TGTGCCAGCAGTTCCAGAACAGGGGATAGGATTCGACGCGAGCAGTACTTC.

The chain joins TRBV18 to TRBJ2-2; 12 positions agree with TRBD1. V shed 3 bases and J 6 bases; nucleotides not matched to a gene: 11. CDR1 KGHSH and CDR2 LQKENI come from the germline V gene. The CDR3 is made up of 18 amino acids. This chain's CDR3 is CASSPNSGTGGVAGELFF. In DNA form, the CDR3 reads TGTGCCAGCTCACCGAACTCCGGGACAGGGGGCGTCGCCGGGGAGCTGTTTTTT.